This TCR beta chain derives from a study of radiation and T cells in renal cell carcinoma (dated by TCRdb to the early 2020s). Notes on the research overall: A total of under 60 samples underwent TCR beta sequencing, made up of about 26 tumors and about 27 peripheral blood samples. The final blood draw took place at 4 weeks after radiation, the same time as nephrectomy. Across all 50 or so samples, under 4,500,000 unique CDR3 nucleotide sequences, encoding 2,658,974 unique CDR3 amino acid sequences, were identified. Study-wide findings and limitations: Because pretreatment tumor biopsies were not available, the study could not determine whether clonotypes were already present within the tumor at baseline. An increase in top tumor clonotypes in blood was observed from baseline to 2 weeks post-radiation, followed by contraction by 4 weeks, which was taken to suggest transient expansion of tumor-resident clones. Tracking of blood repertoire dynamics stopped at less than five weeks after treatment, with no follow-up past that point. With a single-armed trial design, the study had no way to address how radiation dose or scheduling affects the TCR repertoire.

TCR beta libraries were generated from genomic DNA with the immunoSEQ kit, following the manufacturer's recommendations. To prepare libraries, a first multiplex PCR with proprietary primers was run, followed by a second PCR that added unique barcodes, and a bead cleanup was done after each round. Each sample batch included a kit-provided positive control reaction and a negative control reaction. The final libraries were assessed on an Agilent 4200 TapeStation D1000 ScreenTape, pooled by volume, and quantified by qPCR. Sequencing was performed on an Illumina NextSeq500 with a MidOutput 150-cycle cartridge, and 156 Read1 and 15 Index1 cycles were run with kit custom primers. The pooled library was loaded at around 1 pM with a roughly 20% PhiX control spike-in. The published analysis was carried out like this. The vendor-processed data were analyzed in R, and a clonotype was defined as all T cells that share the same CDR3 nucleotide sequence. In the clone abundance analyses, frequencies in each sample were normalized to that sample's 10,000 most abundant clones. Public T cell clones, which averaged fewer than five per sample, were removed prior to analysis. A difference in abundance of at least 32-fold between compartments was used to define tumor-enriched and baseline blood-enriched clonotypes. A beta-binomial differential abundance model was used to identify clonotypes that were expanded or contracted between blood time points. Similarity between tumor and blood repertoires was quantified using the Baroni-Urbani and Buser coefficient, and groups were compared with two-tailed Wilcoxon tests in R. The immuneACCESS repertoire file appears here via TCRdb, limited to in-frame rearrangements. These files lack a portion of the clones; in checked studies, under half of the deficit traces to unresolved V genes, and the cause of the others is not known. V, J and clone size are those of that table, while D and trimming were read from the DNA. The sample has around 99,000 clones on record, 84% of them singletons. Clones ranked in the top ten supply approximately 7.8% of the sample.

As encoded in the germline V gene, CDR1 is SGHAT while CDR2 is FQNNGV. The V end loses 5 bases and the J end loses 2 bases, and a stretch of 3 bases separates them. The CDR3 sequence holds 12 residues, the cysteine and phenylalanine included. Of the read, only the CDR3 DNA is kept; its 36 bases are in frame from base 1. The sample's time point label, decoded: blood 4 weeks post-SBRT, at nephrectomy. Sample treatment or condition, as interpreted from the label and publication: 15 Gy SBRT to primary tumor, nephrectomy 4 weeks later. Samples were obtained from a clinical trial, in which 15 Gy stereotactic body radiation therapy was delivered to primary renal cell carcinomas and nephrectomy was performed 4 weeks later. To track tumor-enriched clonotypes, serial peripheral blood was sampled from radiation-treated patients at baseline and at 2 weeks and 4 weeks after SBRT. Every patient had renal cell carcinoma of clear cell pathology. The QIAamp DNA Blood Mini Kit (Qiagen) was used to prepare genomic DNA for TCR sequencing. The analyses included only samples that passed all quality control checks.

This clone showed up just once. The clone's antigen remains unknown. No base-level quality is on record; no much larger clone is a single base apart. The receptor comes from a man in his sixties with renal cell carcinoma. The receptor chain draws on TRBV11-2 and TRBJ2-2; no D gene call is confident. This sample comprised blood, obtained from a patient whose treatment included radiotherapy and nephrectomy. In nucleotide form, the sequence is TGTGCCAGCAGCCAAAACACCGGGGAGCTGTTTTTT. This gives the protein CASSQNTGELFF.